A selection of T cell receptor beta chains follows, all from one sample in a study of T cells in Graves' hyperthyroidism and ophthalmopathy. TCRdb re-called the multiplex PCR reads through MiXCR, storing one row per CDR3 protein. This sample has hundreds of thousands of distinct CDR3 sequences, with 14% found just once. The sequenced material came from blood. The receptors stem from a woman in her late teens or twenties with Graves' hyperthyroidism. The CDR3 runs from the conserved cysteine through the conserved F or W. The order of the fields is D gene, V gene, clone size, J gene, CDR3 protein, CDR3 DNA. D genes are given only for firm matches. The listing skips clone size in some rows; elsewhere it reads once, few, many or a size class.

D: .
V: TRBV7-2
size: few
J: TRBJ1-1
CDR3: CASSEDSVLEAFF
DNA: TGTGCCAGCAGCGAAGACAGCGTACTGGAAGCTTTCTTT

D: .
V: TRBV14
size: many
J: TRBJ1-6
CDR3: CASSQGHSPLHF
DNA: TGTGCCAGCAGCCAAGGCCATTCACCCCTCCACTTT

D: .
V: TRBV7-2
size: many
J: TRBJ2-1
CDR3: CASSRQGNEQFF
DNA: TGTGCCAGCAGTCGGCAGGGCAATGAGCAGTTCTTC

D: TRBD2
V: TRBV5-1
size: many
J: TRBJ2-1
CDR3: CASRGLAGRDNEQFF
DNA: TGCGCCAGCAGGGGACTAGCGGGAAGGGACAATGAGCAGTTCTTC

D: TRBD2
V: TRBV12-3/TRBV12-4
size: few
J: TRBJ2-3
CDR3: CASSFFLAETDTQYF
DNA: TGTGCCAGCAGTTTTTTCCTAGCGGAGACAGATACGCAGTATTTT

D: TRBD1
V: TRBV5-6
size: many
J: TRBJ1-1
CDR3: CASSLYGTGRTEAFF
DNA: TGTGCCAGCAGCTTGTATGGGACAGGGAGGACTGAAGCTTTCTTT

D: .
V: TRBV2
size: .
J: TRBJ2-3
CDR3: CASSGTETDTQYF
DNA: TGTGCCAGCAGTGGTACAGAAACAGATACGCAGTATTTT

D: TRBD1
V: TRBV4-1
size: .
J: TRBJ1-4
CDR3: CASSALQGAGEKLFF
DNA: TGCGCCAGCAGCGCTCTCCAGGGGGCTGGTGAAAAACTGTTTTTT

D: TRBD1
V: TRBV7-9
size: .
J: TRBJ1-3
CDR3: CASSPRTGPSQYSGNTIYF
DNA: TGTGCCAGCAGCCCAAGGACAGGCCCTTCCCAATACTCTGGAAACACCATATATTTT

D: .
V: TRBV4-2
size: many
J: TRBJ1-5
CDR3: CASSQDSLNQPQHF
DNA: TGTGCCAGCAGCCAGGACAGCCTCAATCAGCCCCAGCATTTT

D: .
V: TRBV12-3/TRBV12-4
size: many
J: TRBJ2-1
CDR3: CASRTVKYNEQFF
DNA: TGTGCCAGCAGGACTGTAAAGTACAATGAGCAGTTCTTC

D: TRBD2
V: TRBV5-1
size: many
J: TRBJ2-7
CDR3: CASSLGASGSYEQYF
DNA: TGCGCCAGCAGCTTAGGAGCTAGCGGGAGCTACGAGCAGTACTTC

D: TRBD1
V: TRBV10-1
size: many
J: TRBJ2-7
CDR3: CASSPGTGLDEQYF
DNA: TGCGCCAGCAGTCCCGGGACAGGGCTAGACGAGCAGTACTTC

D: TRBD2
V: TRBV3-1
size: many
J: TRBJ2-5
CDR3: CASSHAGVWQETQYF
DNA: TGTGCCAGCAGCCATGCGGGAGTCTGGCAAGAGACCCAGTACTTC

D: .
V: TRBV7-9
size: few
J: TRBJ2-5
CDR3: CASSLQGYRRGEKETQYF
DNA: TGTGCCAGCAGCTTACAGGGGTACCGGAGAGGGGAGAAAGAGACCCAGTACTTC

D: .
V: TRBV19
size: few
J: TRBJ2-7
CDR3: CASSPPGLREQYF
DNA: TGTGCCAGTAGTCCCCCGGGATTAAGGGAGCAGTACTTC

D: .
V: TRBV29-1
size: few
J: TRBJ1-2
CDR3: CSVGTFGGGYTF
DNA: TGCAGCGTTGGCACGTTCGGCGGTGGCTACACCTTC

D: .
V: TRBV14
size: .
J: TRBJ1-6
CDR3: CASSQAYGRNSPLHF
DNA: TGTGCCAGCAGCCAAGCATACGGCCGAAATTCACCCCTCCACTTT

D: .
V: TRBV6-1
size: few
J: TRBJ1-5
CDR3: CASSPNVMRVGQPQHF
DNA: TGTGCCAGCAGTCCGAACGTCATGAGGGTTGGACAGCCCCAGCATTTT